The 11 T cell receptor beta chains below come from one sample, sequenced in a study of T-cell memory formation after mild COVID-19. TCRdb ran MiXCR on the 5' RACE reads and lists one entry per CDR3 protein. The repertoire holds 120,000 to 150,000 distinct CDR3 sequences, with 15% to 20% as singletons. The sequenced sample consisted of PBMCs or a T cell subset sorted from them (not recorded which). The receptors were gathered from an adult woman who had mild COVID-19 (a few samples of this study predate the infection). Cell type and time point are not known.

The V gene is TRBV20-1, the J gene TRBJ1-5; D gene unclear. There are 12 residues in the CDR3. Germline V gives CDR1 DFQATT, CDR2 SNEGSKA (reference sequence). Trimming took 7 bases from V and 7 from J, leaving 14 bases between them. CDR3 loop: CSVSGSNQPQHF. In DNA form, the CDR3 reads TGCAGTGTTTCGGGGAGTAACCAGCCCCAGCATTTT.

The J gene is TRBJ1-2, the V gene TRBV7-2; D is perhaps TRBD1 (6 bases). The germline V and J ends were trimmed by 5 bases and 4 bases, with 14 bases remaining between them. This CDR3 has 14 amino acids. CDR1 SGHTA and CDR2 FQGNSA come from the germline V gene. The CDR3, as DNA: TGTGCCAGCAGCGAACAAGGGGGTATCTATGGCTACACCTTC. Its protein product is CASSEQGGIYGYTF.

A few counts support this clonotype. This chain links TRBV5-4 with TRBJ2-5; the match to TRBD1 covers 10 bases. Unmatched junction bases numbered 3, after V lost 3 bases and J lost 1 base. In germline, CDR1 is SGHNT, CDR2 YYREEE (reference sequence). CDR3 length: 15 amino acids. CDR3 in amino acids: CASSSWTGGQETQYF. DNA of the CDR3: TGTGCCAGCAGCTCCTGGACAGGGGGCCAAGAGACCCAGTACTTC.

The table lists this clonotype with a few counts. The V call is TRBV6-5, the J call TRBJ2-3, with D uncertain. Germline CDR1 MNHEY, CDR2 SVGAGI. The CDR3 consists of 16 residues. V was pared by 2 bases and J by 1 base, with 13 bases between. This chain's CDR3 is CASSYARSQGTDTQYF. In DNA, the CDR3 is TGTGCCAGCAGTTACGCTCGATCCCAGGGCACAGATACGCAGTATTTT.

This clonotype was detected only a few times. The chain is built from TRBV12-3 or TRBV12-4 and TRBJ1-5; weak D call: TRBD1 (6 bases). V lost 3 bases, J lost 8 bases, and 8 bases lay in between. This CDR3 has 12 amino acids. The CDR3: CASSFNREPQHF. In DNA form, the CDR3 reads TGTGCCAGCAGTTTCAACAGGGAGCCCCAGCATTTT.

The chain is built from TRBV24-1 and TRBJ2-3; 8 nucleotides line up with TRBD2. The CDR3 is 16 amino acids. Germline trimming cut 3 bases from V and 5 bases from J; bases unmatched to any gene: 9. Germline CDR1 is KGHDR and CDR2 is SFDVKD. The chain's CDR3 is CATSDRSSGSRDTQYF. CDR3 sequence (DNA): TGTGCCACCAGTGATCGGTCTAGCGGGTCACGAGATACGCAGTATTTT.

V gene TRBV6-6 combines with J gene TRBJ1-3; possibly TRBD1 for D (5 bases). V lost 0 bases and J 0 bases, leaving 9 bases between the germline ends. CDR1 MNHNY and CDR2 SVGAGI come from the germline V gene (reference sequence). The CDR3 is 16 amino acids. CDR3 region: CASSYSGQLSGNTIYF. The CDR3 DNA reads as TGTGCCAGCAGTTACTCGGGGCAACTCTCTGGAAACACCATATATTTT.

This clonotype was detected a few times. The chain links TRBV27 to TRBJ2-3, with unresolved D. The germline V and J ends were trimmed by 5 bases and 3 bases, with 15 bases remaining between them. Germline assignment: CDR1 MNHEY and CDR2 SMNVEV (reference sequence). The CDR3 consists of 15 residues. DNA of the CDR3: TGTGCCAGCAGTCCTCACGGGCCAGCAACAGATACGCAGTATTTT. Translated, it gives CASSPHGPATDTQYF.

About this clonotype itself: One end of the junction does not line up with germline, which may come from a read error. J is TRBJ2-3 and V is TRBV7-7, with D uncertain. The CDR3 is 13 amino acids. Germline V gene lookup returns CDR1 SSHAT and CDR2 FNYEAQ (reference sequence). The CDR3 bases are TGTGCTAGCAGCTTCCAACGCACAGATACGCAGTATTTT. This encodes CASSFQRTDTQYF.

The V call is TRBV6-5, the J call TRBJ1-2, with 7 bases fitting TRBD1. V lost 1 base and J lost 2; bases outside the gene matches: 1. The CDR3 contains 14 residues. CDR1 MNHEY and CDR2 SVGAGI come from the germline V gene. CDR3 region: CASSYLQGNYGYTF. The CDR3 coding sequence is TGTGCCAGCAGTTACTTACAGGGGAACTATGGCTACACCTTC.

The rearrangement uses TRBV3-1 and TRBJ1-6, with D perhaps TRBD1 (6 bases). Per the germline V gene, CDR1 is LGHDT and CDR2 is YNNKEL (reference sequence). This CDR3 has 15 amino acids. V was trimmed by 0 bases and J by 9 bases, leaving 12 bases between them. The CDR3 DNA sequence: TGTGCCAGCAGCCAAGAGGGACATGCGATTTCACCCCTCCACTTT. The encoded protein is CASSQEGHAISPLHF.